Listed here are 3 T cell receptor beta chains from one sample, sequenced in a study of shared clonotypes between healthy human individuals. This table comes from immunoSEQ multiplex PCR, and its TCRdb copy is limited to in-frame clones, with some not included. The table records 640,000 or so clones, around 72% of them present only once. Sequenced input: memory CD4+ T cells sorted from blood. The subset is: CD45RA-negative fraction. These receptors were collected from a woman aged 25-40 years in good health.

The chain uses TRBV5-4 and TRBJ2-1, with D unclear. V lost 3 bases, J lost 3 bases, and 10 bases lay in between. Germline CDR1 reads SGHNT; CDR2 reads YYREEE (reference sequence). The CDR3 contains 14 residues. The CDR3 coding sequence is TGTGCCAGCAGCTCCCCGAACGGCTACAATGAGCAGTTCTTC. Translating it yields CASSSPNGYNEQFF. The complete variable domain, with remaining parts taken from reference TRBV5-4 and TRBJ2-1, reads ETGVTQSPTHLIKTRGQQVTLRCSSQSGHNTVSWYQQALGQGPQFIFQYYREEENGRGNFPPRFSGLQFPNYSSELNVNALELDDSALYLCASSSPNGYNEQFFGPGTRLTVL.

This chain links TRBV6-5 with TRBJ1-2, with 8 positions matching TRBD1. Germline V gene lookup returns CDR1 MNHEY and CDR2 SVGAGI. With 6 bases clipped from V and 3 bases from J, the junction kept 3 bases outside the gene matches. This CDR3 has 13 residues. The CDR3 DNA is TGTGCCAGCAGGGAACAGGGGGACTATGGCTACACCTTC. Translating gives CASREQGDYGYTF.

The V call is TRBV4-2, the J call TRBJ2-5; D call uncertain. V gave up 1 base and J gave up 2 bases, with 5 bases separating them. Per germline, CDR1 LGHNA and CDR2 YNFKEQ. The CDR3 extends over 13 amino acids. CDR3 amino acids: CASSQGYQETQYF. The CDR3 region has the DNA TGTGCCAGCAGCCAAGGTTATCAAGAGACCCAGTACTTC.